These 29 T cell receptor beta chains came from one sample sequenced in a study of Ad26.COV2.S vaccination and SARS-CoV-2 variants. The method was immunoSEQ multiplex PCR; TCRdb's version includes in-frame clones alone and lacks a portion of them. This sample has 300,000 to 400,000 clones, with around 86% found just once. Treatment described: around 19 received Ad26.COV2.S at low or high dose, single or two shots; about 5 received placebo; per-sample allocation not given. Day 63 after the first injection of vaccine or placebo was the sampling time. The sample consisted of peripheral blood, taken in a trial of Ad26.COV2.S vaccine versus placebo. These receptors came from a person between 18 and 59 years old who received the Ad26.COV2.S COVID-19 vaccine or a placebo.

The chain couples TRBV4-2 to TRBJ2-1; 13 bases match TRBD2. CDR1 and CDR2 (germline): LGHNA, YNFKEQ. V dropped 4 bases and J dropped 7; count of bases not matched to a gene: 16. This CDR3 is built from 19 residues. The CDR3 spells CASSRRQPTGLAGWNEQFF. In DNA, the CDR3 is TGTGCCAGCAGCCGACGACAGCCGACGGGACTAGCGGGGTGGAATGAGCAGTTCTTC.

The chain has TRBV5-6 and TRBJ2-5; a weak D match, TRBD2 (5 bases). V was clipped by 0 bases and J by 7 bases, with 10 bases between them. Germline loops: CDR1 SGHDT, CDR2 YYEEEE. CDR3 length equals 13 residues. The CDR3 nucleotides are TGTGCCAGCAGCTTGGAGCCCGGAGGGACCCAGTACTTC. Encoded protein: CASSLEPGGTQYF.

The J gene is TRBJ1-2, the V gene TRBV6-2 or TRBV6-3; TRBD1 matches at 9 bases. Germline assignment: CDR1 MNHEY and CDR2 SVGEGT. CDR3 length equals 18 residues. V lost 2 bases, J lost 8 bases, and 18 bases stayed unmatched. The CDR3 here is CASSYQTGTGKPLPGYTF. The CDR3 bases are TGTGCCAGCAGTTACCAAACTGGGACAGGGAAACCGTTACCGGGCTACACCTTC.

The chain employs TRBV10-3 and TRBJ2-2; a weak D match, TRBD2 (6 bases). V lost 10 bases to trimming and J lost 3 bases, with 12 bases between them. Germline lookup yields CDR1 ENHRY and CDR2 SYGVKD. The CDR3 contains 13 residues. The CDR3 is CASGAEHTGELFF. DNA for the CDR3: TGTGCCAGCGGGGCGGAACACACCGGGGAGCTGTTTTTT.

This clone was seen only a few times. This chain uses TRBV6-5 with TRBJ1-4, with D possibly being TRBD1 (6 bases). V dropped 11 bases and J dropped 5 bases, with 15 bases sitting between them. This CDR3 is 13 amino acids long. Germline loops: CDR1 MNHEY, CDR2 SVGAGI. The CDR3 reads CASRGRGNEKLFF. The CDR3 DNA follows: TGTGCCTCCAGGGGCAGGGGAAATGAAAAACTGTTTTTT.

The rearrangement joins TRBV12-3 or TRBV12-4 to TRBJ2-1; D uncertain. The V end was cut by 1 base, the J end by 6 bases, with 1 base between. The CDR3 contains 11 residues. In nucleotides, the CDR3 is TGTGCCAGCAGTTTAGGCAATGAGCAGTTCTTC. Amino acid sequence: CASSLGNEQFF.

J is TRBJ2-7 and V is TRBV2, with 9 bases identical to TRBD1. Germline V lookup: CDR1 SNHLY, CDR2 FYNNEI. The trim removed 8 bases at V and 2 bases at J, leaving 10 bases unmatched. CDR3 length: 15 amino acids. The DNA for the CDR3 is TGTGCCAGCGGGTTTCAGGGGACAGGGACCTACGAGCAGTACTTC. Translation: CASGFQGTGTYEQYF.

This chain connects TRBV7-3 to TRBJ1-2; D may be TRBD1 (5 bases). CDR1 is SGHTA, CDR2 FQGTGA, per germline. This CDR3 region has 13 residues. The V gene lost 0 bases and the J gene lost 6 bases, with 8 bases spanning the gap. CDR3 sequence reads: CASSLTQGHGYTF. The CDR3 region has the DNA TGTGCCAGCAGCTTAACGCAGGGTCATGGCTACACCTTC.

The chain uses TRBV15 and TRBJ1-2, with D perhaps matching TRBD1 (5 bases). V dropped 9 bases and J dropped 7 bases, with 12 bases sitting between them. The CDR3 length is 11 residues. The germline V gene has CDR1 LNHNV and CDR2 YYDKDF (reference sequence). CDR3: CATSRGRGYTF. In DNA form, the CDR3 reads TGTGCCACGAGCCGGGGACGTGGCTACACCTTC.

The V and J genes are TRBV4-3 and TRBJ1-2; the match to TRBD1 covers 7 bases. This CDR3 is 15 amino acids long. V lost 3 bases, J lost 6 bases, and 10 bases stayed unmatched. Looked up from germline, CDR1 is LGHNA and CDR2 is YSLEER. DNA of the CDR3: TGCGCCAGCAGCCATCGCCTCGGGACAGTGGATGGCTACACCTTC. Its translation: CASSHRLGTVDGYTF.

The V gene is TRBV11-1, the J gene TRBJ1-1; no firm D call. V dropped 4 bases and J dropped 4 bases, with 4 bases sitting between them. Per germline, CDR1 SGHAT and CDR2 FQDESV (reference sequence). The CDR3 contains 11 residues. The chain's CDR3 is CASSYLTEAFF. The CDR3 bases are TGTGCCAGCAGCTATCTCACTGAAGCTTTCTTT. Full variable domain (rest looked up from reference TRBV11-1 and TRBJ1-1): EAEVAQSPRYKITEKSQAVAFWCDPISGHATLYWYRQILGQGPELLVQFQDESVVDDSQLPKDRFSAERLKGVDSTLKIQPAELGDSAMYLCASSYLTEAFFGQGTRLTVV.

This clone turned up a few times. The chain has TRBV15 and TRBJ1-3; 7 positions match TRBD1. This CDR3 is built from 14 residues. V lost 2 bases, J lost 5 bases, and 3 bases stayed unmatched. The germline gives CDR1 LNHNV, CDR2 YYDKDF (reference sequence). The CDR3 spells CATSRRGQRNTIYF. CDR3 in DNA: TGTGCCACCAGCAGAAGGGGGCAGAGAAACACCATATATTTT. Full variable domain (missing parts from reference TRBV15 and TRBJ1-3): DAMVIQNPRYQVTQFGKPVTLSCSQTLNHNVMYWYQQKSSQAPKLLFHYYDKDFNNEADTPDNFQSRRPNTSFCFLDIRSPGLGDTAMYLCATSRRGQRNTIYFGEGSWLTVV.

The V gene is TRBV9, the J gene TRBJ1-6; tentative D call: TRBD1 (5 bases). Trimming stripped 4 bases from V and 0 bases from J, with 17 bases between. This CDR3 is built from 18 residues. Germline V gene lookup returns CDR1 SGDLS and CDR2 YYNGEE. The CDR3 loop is CASSSRDGLSSYNSPLHF. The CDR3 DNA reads TGTGCCAGCAGCAGCCGGGACGGATTGAGCTCCTATAATTCACCCCTCCACTTT. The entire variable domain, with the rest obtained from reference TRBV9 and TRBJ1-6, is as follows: DSGVTQTPKHLITATGQRVTLRCSPRSGDLSVYWYQQSLDQGLQFLIQYYNGEERAKGNILERFSAQQFPDLHSELNLSSLELGDSALYFCASSSRDGLSSYNSPLHFGNGTRLTVT.

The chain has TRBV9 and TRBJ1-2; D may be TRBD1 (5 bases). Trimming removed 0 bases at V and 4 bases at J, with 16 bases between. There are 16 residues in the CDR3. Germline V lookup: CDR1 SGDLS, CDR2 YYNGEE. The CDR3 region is CASSVVGTAPGYGYTF. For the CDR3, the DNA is TGTGCCAGCAGCGTAGTGGGGACGGCCCCCGGCTATGGCTACACCTTC. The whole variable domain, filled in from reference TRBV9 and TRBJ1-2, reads DSGVTQTPKHLITATGQRVTLRCSPRSGDLSVYWYQQSLDQGLQFLIQYYNGEERAKGNILERFSAQQFPDLHSELNLSSLELGDSALYFCASSVVGTAPGYGYTFGSGTRLTVV.

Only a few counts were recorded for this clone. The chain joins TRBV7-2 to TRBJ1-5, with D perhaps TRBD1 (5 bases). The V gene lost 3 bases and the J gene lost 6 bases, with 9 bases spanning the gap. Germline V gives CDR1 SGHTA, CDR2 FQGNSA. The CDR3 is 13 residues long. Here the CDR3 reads CASSLNGGQPQHF. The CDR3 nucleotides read TGTGCCAGCAGCTTGAACGGGGGTCAGCCCCAGCATTTT.

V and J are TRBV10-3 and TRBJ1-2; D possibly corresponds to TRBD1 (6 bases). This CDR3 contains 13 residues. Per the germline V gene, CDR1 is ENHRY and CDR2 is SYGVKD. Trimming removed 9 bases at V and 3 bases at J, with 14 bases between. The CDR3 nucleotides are TGTGCCATAGCACAGGGTACGGACTATGGCTACACCTTC. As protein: CAIAQGTDYGYTF.

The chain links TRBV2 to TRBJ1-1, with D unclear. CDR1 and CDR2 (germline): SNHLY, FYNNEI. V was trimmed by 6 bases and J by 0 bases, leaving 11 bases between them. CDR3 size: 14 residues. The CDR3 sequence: CASRETLLNTEAFF. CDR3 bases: TGTGCCAGCAGGGAGACACTCCTGAACACTGAAGCTTTCTTT.

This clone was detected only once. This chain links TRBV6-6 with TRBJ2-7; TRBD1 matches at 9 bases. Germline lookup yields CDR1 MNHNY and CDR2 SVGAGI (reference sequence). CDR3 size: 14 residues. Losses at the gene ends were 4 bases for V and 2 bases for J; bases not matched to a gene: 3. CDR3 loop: CASSSTGGTYEQYF. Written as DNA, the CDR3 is TGTGCCAGCAGTTCGACAGGGGGTACCTACGAGCAGTACTTC.

The CDR3 bases are TGTGCCAGCAGCCCCCTAGCGGGGATGCCCTCCTACGAGCAGTACTTC. Translated: CASSPLAGMPSYEQYF. The chain is built from TRBV7-2 and TRBJ2-7; 9 nucleotides agree with TRBD2. Germline V gene data show CDR1 as SGHTA and CDR2 as FQGNSA. The CDR3 is 16 residues long. With 5 bases clipped from V and 0 bases from J, the junction kept 8 bases outside the gene matches. Drawing the rest from reference TRBV7-2 and TRBJ2-7, the complete variable domain is GAGVSQSPSNKVTEKGKDVELRCDPISGHTALYWYRQSLGQGLEFLIYFQGNSAPDKSGLPSDRFSAERTGGSVSTLTIQRTQQEDSAVYLCASSPLAGMPSYEQYFGPGTRLTVT.

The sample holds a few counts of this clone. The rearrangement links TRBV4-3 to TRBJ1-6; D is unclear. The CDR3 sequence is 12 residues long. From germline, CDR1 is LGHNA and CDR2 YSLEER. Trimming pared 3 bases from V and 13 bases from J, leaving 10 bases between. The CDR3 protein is CASSQDRGPLHF. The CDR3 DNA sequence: TGCGCCAGCAGCCAGGACCGGGGTCCCCTCCACTTT.

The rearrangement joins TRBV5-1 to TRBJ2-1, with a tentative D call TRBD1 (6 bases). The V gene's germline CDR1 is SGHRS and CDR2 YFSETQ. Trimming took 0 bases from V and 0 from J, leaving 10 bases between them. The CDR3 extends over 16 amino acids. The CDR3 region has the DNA TGCGCCAGCAGCTTGGACGGGACACACTCCTACAATGAGCAGTTCTTC. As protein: CASSLDGTHSYNEQFF.

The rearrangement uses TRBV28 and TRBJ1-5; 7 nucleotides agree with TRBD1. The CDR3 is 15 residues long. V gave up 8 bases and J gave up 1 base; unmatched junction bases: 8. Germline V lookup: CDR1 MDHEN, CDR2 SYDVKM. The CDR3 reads CASRRTGESNQPQHF. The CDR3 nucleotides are TGTGCCAGCCGGCGAACAGGGGAGAGCAATCAGCCCCAGCATTTT.

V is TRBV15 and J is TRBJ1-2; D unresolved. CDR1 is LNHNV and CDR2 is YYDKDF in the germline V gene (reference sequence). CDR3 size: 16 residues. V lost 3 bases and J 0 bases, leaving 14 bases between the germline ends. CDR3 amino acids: CATSRSSRSANYGYTF. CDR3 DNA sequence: TGTGCCACCAGCAGGTCTTCGAGATCAGCTAACTATGGCTACACCTTC.

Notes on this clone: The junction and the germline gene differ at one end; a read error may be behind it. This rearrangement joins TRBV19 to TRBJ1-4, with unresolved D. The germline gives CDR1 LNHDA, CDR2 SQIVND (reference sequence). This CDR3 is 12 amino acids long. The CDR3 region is CASSLDWEKLFF. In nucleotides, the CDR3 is TGTGCCAGTAGTTTAGACTGGGAAAAACTGTTTTTT.

CDR3 residues: CASSPAITSDEQFF. CDR3 bases: TGTGCCAGTAGTCCCGCCATTACTAGCGACGAGCAGTTCTTC. This chain joins TRBV19 and TRBJ2-1, with 7 positions matching TRBD2. J was trimmed by 10 bases and V by 5 bases; bases with no gene match: 11. The CDR3 contains 14 residues. Germline V gives CDR1 LNHDA, CDR2 SQIVND (reference sequence).

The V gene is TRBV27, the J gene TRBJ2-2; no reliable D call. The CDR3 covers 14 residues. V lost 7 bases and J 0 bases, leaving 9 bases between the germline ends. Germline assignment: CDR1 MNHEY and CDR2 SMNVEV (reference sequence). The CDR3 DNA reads TGTGCCAGCACCCGACTGGCGAACACCGGGGAGCTGTTTTTT. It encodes CASTRLANTGELFF.

CDR3 amino acids: CASSPSGLSNQPQHF. The CDR3 DNA follows: TGCGCCAGCAGCCCGTCCGGACTATCCAATCAGCCCCAGCATTTT. The V and J genes are TRBV5-1 and TRBJ1-5; D is uncertain. Trimming left V 4 bases short and J 3 bases short, with 14 bases between. Germline V gene data show CDR1 as SGHRS and CDR2 as YFSETQ. This CDR3 comprises 15 residues.

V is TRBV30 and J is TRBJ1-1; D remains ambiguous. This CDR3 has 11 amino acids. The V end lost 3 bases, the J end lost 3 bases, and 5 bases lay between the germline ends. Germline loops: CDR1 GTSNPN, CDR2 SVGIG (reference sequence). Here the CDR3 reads CAWSVDTEAFF. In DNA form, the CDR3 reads TGTGCCTGGAGCGTAGACACTGAAGCTTTCTTT.

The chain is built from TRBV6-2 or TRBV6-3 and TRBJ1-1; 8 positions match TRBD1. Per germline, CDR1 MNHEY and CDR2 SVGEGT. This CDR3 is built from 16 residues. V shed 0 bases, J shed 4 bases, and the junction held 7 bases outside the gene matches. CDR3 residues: CASSYSTGGWGTEAFF. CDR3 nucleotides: TGTGCCAGCAGTTACTCCACAGGGGGTTGGGGCACTGAAGCTTTCTTT.